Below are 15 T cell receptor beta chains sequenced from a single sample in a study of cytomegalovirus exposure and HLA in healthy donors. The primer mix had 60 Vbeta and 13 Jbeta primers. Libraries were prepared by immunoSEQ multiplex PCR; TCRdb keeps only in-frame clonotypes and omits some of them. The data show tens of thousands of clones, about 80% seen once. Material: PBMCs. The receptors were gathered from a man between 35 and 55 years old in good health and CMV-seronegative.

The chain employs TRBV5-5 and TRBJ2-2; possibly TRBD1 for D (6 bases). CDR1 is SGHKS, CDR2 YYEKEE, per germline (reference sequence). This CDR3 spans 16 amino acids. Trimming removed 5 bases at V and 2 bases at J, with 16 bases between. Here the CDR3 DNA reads TGTGCCAGCAGTTCCTTGAAGGGGGTAAACACCGGGGAGCTGTTTTTT. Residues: CASSSLKGVNTGELFF.

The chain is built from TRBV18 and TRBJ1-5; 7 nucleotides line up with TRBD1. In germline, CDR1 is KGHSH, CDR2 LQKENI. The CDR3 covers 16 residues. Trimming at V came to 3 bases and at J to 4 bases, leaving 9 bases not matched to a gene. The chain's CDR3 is CASSPERTGINQPQHF. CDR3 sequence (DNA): TGTGCCAGCTCACCTGAACGGACAGGTATTAATCAGCCCCAGCATTTT.

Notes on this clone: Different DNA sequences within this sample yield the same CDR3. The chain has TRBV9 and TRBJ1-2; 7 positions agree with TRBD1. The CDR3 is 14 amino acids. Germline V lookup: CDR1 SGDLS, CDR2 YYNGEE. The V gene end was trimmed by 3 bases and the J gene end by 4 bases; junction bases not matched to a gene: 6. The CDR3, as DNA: TGTGCCAGCAGCGCCGTACAGGGGCCCTATGGCTACACCTTC. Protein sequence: CASSAVQGPYGYTF.

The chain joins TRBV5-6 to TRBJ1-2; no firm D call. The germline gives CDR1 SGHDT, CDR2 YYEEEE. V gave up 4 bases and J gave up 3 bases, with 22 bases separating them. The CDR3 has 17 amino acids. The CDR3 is CASSLRRQLNGDYGYTF. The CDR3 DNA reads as TGTGCCAGCAGCCTCCGCCGCCAGTTAAATGGAGACTATGGCTACACCTTC.

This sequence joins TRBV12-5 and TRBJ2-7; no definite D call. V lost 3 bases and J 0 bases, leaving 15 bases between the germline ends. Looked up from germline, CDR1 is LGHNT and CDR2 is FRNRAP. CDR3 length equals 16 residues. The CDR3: CASGFGSRRSSYEQYV. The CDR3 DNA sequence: TGTGCTAGTGGTTTCGGGTCTCGGAGAAGCTCCTACGAGCAGTACGTC.

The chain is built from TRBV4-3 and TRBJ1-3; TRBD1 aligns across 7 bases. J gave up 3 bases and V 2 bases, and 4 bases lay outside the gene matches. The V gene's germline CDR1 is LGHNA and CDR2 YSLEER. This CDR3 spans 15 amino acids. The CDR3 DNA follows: TGCGCCAGCAGCCAATACGGGACAGATGGAAACACCATATATTTT. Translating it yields CASSQYGTDGNTIYF.

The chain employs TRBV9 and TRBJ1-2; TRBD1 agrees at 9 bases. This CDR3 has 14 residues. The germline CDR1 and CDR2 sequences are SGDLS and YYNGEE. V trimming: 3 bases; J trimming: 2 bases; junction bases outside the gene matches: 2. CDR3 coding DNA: TGTGCCAGCAGCGCGGGACAGGGAAACTATGGCTACACCTTC. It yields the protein CASSAGQGNYGYTF.

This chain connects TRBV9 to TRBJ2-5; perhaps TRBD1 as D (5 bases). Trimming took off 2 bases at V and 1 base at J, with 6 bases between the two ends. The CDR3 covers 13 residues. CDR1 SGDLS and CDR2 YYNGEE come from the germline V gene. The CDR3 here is CASSVDIQETQYF. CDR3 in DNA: TGTGCCAGCAGCGTGGACATCCAAGAGACCCAGTACTTC. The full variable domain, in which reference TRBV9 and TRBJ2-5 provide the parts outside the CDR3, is DSGVTQTPKHLITATGQRVTLRCSPRSGDLSVYWYQQSLDQGLQFLIQYYNGEERAKGNILERFSAQQFPDLHSELNLSSLELGDSALYFCASSVDIQETQYFGPGTRLLVL.

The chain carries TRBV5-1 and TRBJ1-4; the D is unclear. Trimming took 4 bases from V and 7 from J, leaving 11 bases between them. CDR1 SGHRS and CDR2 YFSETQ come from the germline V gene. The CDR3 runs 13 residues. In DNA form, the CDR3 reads TGCGCCAGCAGCCCCAGTGGCGGTGAAAAACTGTTTTTT. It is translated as CASSPSGGEKLFF.

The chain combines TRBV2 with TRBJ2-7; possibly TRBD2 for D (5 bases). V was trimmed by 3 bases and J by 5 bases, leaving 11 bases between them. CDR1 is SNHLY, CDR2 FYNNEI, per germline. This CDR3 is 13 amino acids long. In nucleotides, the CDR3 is TGTGCCAGCAGTGAGGAATCGGGAAACGAGCAGTACGTC. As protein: CASSEESGNEQYV.

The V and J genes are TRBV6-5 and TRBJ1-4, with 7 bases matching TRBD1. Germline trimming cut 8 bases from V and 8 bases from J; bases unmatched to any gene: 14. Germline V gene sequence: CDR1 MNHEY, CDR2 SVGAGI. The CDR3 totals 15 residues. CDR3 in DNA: TGTGCCAGCGGGGGACAGTTAGGGTTAAGGGAAAAACTGTTTTTT. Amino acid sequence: CASGGQLGLREKLFF.

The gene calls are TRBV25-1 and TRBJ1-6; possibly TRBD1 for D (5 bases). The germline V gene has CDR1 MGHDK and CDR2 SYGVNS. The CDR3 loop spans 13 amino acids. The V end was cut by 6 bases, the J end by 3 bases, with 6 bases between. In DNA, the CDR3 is TGTGCCAGCAGGACAGACTATAATTCACCCCTCCACTTT. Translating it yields CASRTDYNSPLHF.

The CDR3 DNA is TGTGCCAGTAGCCCGGGACTAGCGGGATACAATGAGCAGTTCTTC. It yields the protein CASSPGLAGYNEQFF. The rearrangement joins TRBV19 to TRBJ2-1, with 13 bases identical to TRBD2. The CDR3 has 15 residues. The ends lost 6 bases at V and 4 bases at J; junction bases unmatched: 3. Germline CDR1 is LNHDA and CDR2 is SQIVND (reference sequence).

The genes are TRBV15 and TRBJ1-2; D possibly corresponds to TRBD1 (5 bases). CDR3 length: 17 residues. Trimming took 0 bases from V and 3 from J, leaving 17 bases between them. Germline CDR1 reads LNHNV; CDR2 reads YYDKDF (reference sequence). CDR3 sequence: CATSRDGDVWGDYGYTF. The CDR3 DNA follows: TGTGCCACCAGCAGAGATGGCGACGTTTGGGGGGACTATGGCTACACCTTC.

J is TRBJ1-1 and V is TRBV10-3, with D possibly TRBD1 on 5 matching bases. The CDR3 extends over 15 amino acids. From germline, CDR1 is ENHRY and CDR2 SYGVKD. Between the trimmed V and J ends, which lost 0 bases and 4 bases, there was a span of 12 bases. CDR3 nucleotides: TGTGCCATCAGTGAGTCGGGACTCCAGCCCACTGAAGCTTTCTTT. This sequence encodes CAISESGLQPTEAFF.